These T cell receptor beta chains were read from a single sample in a study of cytomegalovirus exposure and HLA in healthy donors. Generated by immunoSEQ multiplex PCR, the TCRdb table keeps only in-frame clones and is missing some. This sample has over 110,000 clones, with 70% to 90% found just once. Sequences were obtained from PBMCs. These receptors came from a man between 18 and 35 years old in good health and CMV-seropositive. CDR3s include the opening cysteine and the closing phenylalanine or tryptophan. A D gene is named only where the DNA matches it firmly. Only some rows state a clone size, as once, few, many or a class for expanded clones.

j_call clone_size v_call d_call cdr3_nt cdr3_aa
TRBJ1-4 . TRBV27 . TGTGCCAGCAGAAGGGACTATAATGAAAAACTGTTTTTT CASRRDYNEKLFF
TRBJ1-3 . TRBV30 . TGTGCCTGGAGTGTAAGAGGGGAGGGGTACACCATATATTTT CAWSVRGEGYTIYF
TRBJ1-4 . TRBV2 . TGTGCCAGCAGTTCACAACAAGACAGTATTGCAACTAATGAAAAACTGTTTTTT CASSSQQDSIATNEKLFF
TRBJ2-7 . TRBV5-8 TRBD1 TGTGCCAGCAGGCGGGACAGGGATTTCCAAGGAGGCTACGAGCAGTACTTC CASRRDRDFQGGYEQYF
TRBJ2-2 . TRBV27 TRBD2 TGTGCCAGCAGTTTGGCGGGAGGTGGGACCGGGGAGCTGTTTTTT CASSLAGGGTGELFF
TRBJ2-2 . TRBV5-1 . TGCGCCAGCCAGACTAGTAGCACCGGGGAGCTGTTTTTT CASQTSSTGELFF
TRBJ2-1 . TRBV7-6 TRBD2 TGTGCCAGCAGCTCTCCGGGACTAGAGAGCCATGAGCAGTTCTTC CASSSPGLESHEQFF
TRBJ2-4 . TRBV11-2 . TGTGCCAGCAGCTTAGATCAAAGGGGCATTCAGTACTTC CASSLDQRGIQYF
TRBJ2-7 . TRBV6-5 . TGTGCCAGCGTCGGGAGCGGAGGGAACGAGCAGTACTTC CASVGSGGNEQYF
TRBJ2-3 . TRBV5-1 TRBD2 TGCGCCAGCAGCTCGGGACTAGCTGCGTTGGATACGCAGTATTTT CASSSGLAALDTQYF
TRBJ1-6 . TRBV7-9 . TGTGCCAGCAGATCTTCTACAGGCGTTAATTCACCCCTCCACTTT CASRSSTGVNSPLHF
TRBJ2-3 . TRBV27 TRBD1 TGTGCCAGCAGTTCGGGACAGGGTGGCACAGATACGCAGTATTTT CASSSGQGGTDTQYF
TRBJ2-7 once TRBV7-9 . TGTGCCAGCACCCCGGGTGTGGGGGGCGAGCAGTACTTC CASTPGVGGEQYF
TRBJ1-1 . TRBV11-2 . TGTGCCAGCAGCTTCGGGGAGAGCACTGAAGCTTTCTTT CASSFGESTEAFF
TRBJ2-2 . TRBV9 . TGTGCCAGCAGCGTAGACAGCAGGACCGGGGAGCTGTTTTTT CASSVDSRTGELFF
TRBJ2-7 . TRBV9 . TGTGCCAGCAGCGGCGGGGTGAGCTCCTACGAGCAGTACTTC CASSGGVSSYEQYF
TRBJ2-7 . TRBV4-2 . TGTGCCAGCAGCCCCGGGGGACTAAGGGGGTCGGTCGAGCAGTACTTC CASSPGGLRGSVEQYF
TRBJ2-7 . TRBV10-2 TRBD2 TGCGCCAGCAGGGGGACTAGCGGATTCTACGAGCAGTACTTC CASRGTSGFYEQYF
TRBJ2-7 . TRBV6-5 . TGTGCCAGCAGGGAACAGGAGAAAATCTACGAGCAGTACTTC CASREQEKIYEQYF
TRBJ1-5 . TRBV6-5 . TGTGCCAGCAGTTACTCATGGACAGGCAATCAGCCCCAGCATTTT CASSYSWTGNQPQHF
TRBJ2-3 . TRBV4-2 . TGTGCCAGCAGCCAAGATCCCGCGGGGGCTCCCACAGATACGCAGTATTTT CASSQDPAGAPTDTQYF
TRBJ2-2 . TRBV5-6 TRBD1 TGTGCCAGCAGCCGGACAGGGTTTGGCGGGGAGCTGTTTTTT CASSRTGFGGELFF
TRBJ1-5 few TRBV19 . TGTGCCAGTAGTATCCAGGGTCGTCAGCCCCAGCATTTT CASSIQGRQPQHF
TRBJ1-1 . TRBV14 . TGTGCCAGCAGCCTGAGATGGACGGGGATTACTGAAGCTTTCTTT CASSLRWTGITEAFF
TRBJ1-3 . TRBV18 . TGTGCCAGCTCACCACCGTCTCGCTCTGGAAACACCATATATTTT CASSPPSRSGNTIYF
TRBJ2-3 . TRBV7-9 TRBD2 TGTGCCAGCAGCTTAGGTCTAGCGGAGACAGATACGCAGTATTTT CASSLGLAETDTQYF
TRBJ1-1 . TRBV4-2 TRBD1 TGTGCCAGCAGCCCCAGTCGGACAGGGTACGTTTTCTTT CASSPSRTGYVFF
TRBJ2-7 few TRBV5-1 . TGCGCCAGCAGCGCCTACAAAGAGGCTTACGAGCAGTACTTC CASSAYKEAYEQYF
TRBJ2-7 . TRBV9 TRBD2 TGTGCCAGCAGCGTAGATGAGCGGGAGGGTTACGAGCAGTACTTC CASSVDEREGYEQYF
TRBJ2-3 . TRBV2 TRBD2 TGTGCCAGCAGGGGGAGGACTAGCGGGAGTGCGGATACGCAGTATTTT CASRGRTSGSADTQYF
TRBJ1-5 few TRBV19 . TGTGCCAGTACCCCAATTGCGGGTTCTAGCAATCAGCCCCAGCATTTT CASTPIAGSSNQPQHF
TRBJ1-1 . TRBV9 . TGTGCCAGCAGCACTTTCCACAGAGACACTGAAGCTTTCTTT CASSTFHRDTEAFF
TRBJ1-1 . TRBV12-5 . TGTGCTAGTGGTTTGGACGTATGGGGAGCTGAAGCTTTCTTT CASGLDVWGAEAFF
TRBJ2-3 . TRBV19 TRBD2 TGTGCCAGTAGTATAGTTGCGGGGGGCACAGATACGCAGTATTTT CASSIVAGGTDTQYF
TRBJ1-1 . TRBV5-1 . TGCGCCAGCAGCCCTACAGTTGAGGGAAACACTGAAGCTTTCTTT CASSPTVEGNTEAFF
TRBJ2-7 few TRBV12-5 TRBD2 TGTGCTAGTGGTTTGATAGCGGGAGGGCCCCACGAGCAGTACTTC CASGLIAGGPHEQYF
TRBJ2-7 . TRBV2 TRBD2 TGTGCCAGCATAAGGGGGACTAGCGAAAAGCAGTACTTC CASIRGTSEKQYF
TRBJ1-1 . TRBV29-1 TRBD1 TGCAGCGTTGAAGGGGACAGGTGGGTCCTTAACACTGAAGCTTTCTTT CSVEGDRWVLNTEAFF
TRBJ1-4 . TRBV7-9 . TGTGCCAGCAGCATCGACCGCCGGGGAAATGAAAAACTGTTTTTT CASSIDRRGNEKLFF
TRBJ1-6 few TRBV6-5 . TGTGCCAGCAGTTCCCCCTCGGCCCTCCACTTT CASSSPSALHF
TRBJ2-1 . TRBV9 . TGTGCCAGCAGCGTAGGTCCGGGGACCTACAATGAGCAGTTCTTC CASSVGPGTYNEQFF
TRBJ1-1 . TRBV6-5 . TGTGCCAGCAGTCGTCTGAACACTGAAGCTTTCTTT CASSRLNTEAFF
TRBJ1-3 . TRBV27 . TGTGCCAGCAGCCTGACATTCTCTGGAAACACCATATATTTT CASSLTFSGNTIYF
TRBJ2-3 . TRBV5-1 . TGCGCCAGCAGCTTGATAGCCCCAGATACGCAGTATTTT CASSLIAPDTQYF
TRBJ2-5 . TRBV4-1 TRBD1 TGCGCCAGCAGCCAAGGGACAGGGAAAGAGACCCAGTACTTC CASSQGTGKETQYF